A single sample is the source of the 8 T cell receptor beta chains below, sequenced in a study of T cells in Graves' hyperthyroidism and ophthalmopathy. Researchers took RNA transcripts and amplified the TCR beta CDR3 regions from them. The study used the HTBI primer set for a first-round RT-PCR of the TCR CDR3. TCRdb redid the calling of the multiplex PCR reads with MiXCR, one entry per CDR3 protein. The sample includes about 690,000 distinct CDR3 sequences, 15% to 20% of them seen just once. Sequences were obtained from blood. Receptor source: a man between 45 and 60 years old with Graves' hyperthyroidism.

This clonotype was found many times. The chain has TRBV27 and TRBJ1-1, with TRBD1 matching 8 bases. The CDR3 is made up of 14 amino acids. V shed 3 bases, J shed 3 bases, and the junction held 3 bases outside the gene matches. Germline V gene lookup returns CDR1 MNHEY and CDR2 SMNVEV (reference sequence). In DNA form, the CDR3 reads TGTGCCAGCAGTTTGAGACAGGGGTACACTGAAGCTTTCTTT. It yields the protein CASSLRQGYTEAFF.

The chain uses TRBV6-1 and TRBJ1-4; D is uncertain. CDR1 is MNHNS, CDR2 SASEGT, per germline. V shed 6 bases and J shed 0 bases, with 11 bases lying between them. The length of the CDR3 is 15 residues. The CDR3 reads CASRPGRTTNEKLFF. The CDR3 DNA reads as TGTGCCAGCAGACCCGGACGGACAACTAATGAAAAACTGTTTTTT.

This clonotype was seen only a few times. The chain is built from TRBV19 and TRBJ1-2; 11 nucleotides line up with TRBD1. The CDR3 loop spans 14 amino acids. V was clipped by 5 bases and J by 6 bases; unmatched bases: 5. The V gene's germline CDR1 is LNHDA and CDR2 SQIVND (reference sequence). CDR3 bases: TGTGCCAGTAGTGTCGGACAGGGGGCGGATGGCTACACCTTC. Its protein product is CASSVGQGADGYTF.

A word on this clonotype: This may come from a read error, since a much larger clone is one base off. The chain combines TRBV25-1 with TRBJ1-6; no firm D call. The CDR3 is 15 amino acids. The V gene's germline CDR1 is MGHDK and CDR2 SYGVNS. The CDR3 loop is CASSSQLNFNSPPHF. Here the CDR3 DNA reads TGTGCCAGCAGTAGTCAACTTAATTTTAATTCACCCCCCCACTTT. The full variable domain, completed using reference TRBV25-1 and TRBJ1-6, is EADIYQTPRYLVIGTGKKITLECSQTMGHDKMYWYQQDPGMELHLIHYSYGVNSTEKGDLSSESTVSRIRTEHFPLTLESARPSHTSQYLCASSSQLNFNSPPHFGNGTRLTVT.

This clonotype was recorded a few times. This may stem from a read error, because a much larger clone lies one nucleotide away. The J gene is TRBJ2-3, the V gene TRBV6-2 or TRBV6-3; 13 positions agree with TRBD2. Germline trimming cut 10 bases from V and 0 bases from J; bases unmatched to any gene: 13. This CDR3 comprises 18 residues. Germline V gene lookup returns CDR1 MNHEY and CDR2 SVGEGT. The CDR3 here is CANTPTSGRPDSTDTQYF. CDR3 nucleotides: TGTGCCAACACCCCGACTAGCGGGAGGCCGGATAGCACAGATACGCAGTATTTT.

This clonotype was observed a handful of times. Here the CDR3 DNA reads TGCAGTGCTACCGCGGGGCTATACGGGGAGCTGTTTTTT. It yields the protein CSATAGLYGELFF. This chain uses TRBV20-1 with TRBJ2-2; D might be TRBD2 (6 bases). The CDR3 has 13 amino acids. Germline V CDR1 and CDR2: DFQATT, SNEGSKA (reference sequence). V dropped 4 bases and J dropped 7 bases, with 13 bases sitting between them.

This clonotype was counted between two and nine times. The rearrangement joins TRBV13 to TRBJ2-2, with TRBD1 as a possible D gene (6 bases). Germline V gene sequence: CDR1 PRHDT, CDR2 FYEKMQ (reference sequence). Trimming took 3 bases from V and 7 from J, leaving 15 bases between them. This CDR3 spans 15 amino acids. CDR3 in amino acids: CASSLSQGRIGELFF. As DNA, the CDR3 is TGTGCCAGCAGCTTGTCACAGGGTAGAATCGGGGAGCTGTTTTTT. The entire variable domain, with the rest obtained from reference TRBV13 and TRBJ2-2, is as follows: AAGVIQSPRHLIKEKRETATLKCYPIPRHDTVYWYQQGPGQDPQFLISFYEKMQSDKGSIPDRFSAQQFSDYHSELNMSSLELGDSALYFCASSLSQGRIGELFFGEGSRLTVL.

This clonotype was detected many times. The chain couples TRBV28 to TRBJ2-7; TRBD1 matches 7 bases. This CDR3 has 15 amino acids. Germline lookup yields CDR1 MDHEN and CDR2 SYDVKM. With V trimmed by 4 bases and J by 6 bases, 12 bases remained unmatched. CDR3 nucleotides: TGTGCCAGCAGTTCCTTAGCCGGACAGGAGAGCGAGCAGTACTTC. It translates to CASSSLAGQESEQYF. The variable domain in full, with the rest retrieved from reference TRBV28 and TRBJ2-7, is DVKVTQSSRYLVKRTGEKVFLECVQDMDHENMFWYRQDPGLGLRLIYFSYDVKMKEKGDIPEGYSVSREKKERFSLILESASTNQTSMYLCASSSLAGQESEQYFGPGTRLTVT.